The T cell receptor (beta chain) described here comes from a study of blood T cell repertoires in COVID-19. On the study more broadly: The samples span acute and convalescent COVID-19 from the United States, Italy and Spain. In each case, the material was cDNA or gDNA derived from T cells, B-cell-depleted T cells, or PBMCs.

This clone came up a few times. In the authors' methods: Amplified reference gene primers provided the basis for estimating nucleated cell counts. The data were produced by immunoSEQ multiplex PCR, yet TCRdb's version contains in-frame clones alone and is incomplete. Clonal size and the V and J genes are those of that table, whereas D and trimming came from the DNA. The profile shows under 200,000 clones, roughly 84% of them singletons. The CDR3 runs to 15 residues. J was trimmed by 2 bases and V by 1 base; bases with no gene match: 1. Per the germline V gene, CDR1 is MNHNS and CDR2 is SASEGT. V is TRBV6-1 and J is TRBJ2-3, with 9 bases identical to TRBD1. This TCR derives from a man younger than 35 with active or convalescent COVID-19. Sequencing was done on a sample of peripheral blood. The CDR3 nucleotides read TGTGCCAGCAGTGAAGGGACAGGGGACACAGATACGCAGTATTTT. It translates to CASSEGTGDTDTQYF.